The TCR beta chain described here comes from a study of a mutant IDH1 vaccine in newly diagnosed glioma. Looking at the study overall: Treated patients comprised about 60% males and around 38% females, mean age roughly 44 years. Antecedent treatment encompassed radiotherapy, temozolomide, or their combination; the majority received both.

On this clone: Its antigen is as yet unknown.

The time point is: week 11, during vaccination. Mutant IDH1 20-mer peptide, at 300 ug, made up each vaccine dose, with topical imiquimod. TCRdb keeps only in-frame clones here, not all; method: immunoSEQ multiplex PCR. The sample records roughly 120,000 clones, around four fifths being singletons. CDR1 KGHSH and CDR2 LQKENI come from the germline V gene. V lost 2 bases to trimming and J lost 0 bases, with 14 bases between them. The CDR3 covers 18 residues. The clonotype comes from a man in his forties with glioma. The chain links TRBV18 to TRBJ2-6; possible D gene TRBD1, 6 bases. The source material was PBMCs, sampled from a glioma patient whose treatment included an IDH1 peptide vaccine. The CDR3 loop reads CASSPIGRGSSGANVLTF. Here the CDR3 DNA reads TGTGCCAGCTCACCAATAGGCAGGGGAAGCTCTGGGGCCAACGTCCTGACTTTC.